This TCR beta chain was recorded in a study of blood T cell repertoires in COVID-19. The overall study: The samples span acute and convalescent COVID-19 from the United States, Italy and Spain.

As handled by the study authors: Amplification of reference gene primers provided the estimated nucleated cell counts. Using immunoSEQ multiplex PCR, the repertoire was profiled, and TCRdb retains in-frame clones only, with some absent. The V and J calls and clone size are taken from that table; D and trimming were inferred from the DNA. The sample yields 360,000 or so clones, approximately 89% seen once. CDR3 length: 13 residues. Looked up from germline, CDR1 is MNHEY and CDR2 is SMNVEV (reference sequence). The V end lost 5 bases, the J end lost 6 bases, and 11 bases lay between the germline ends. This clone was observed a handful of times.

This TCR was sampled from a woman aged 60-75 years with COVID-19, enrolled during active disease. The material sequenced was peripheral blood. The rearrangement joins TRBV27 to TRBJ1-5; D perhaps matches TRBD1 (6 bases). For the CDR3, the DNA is TGTGCCAGCAGTGCCTCAGGGGCTCAGCCCCAGCATTTT. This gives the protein CASSASGAQPQHF.